Given below is one TCR beta chain in context. Its antigen is unknown. The data are from a study of human T cells and chemical hapten exposure. Turning to the study itself: Sensitization applied 2% DPC to roughly 2 cm by roughly 2 cm of upper inner arm skin. Study-wide results and limits: Relative to control repertoires, expanded TCRs gave rise to significantly more large CDR3 similarity clusters.

Noted time point: patch test 1, 2 weeks after DPC sensitization. The sample's treatment: therapeutic diphenylcyclopropenone sensitization with weekly scalp DPC. The donor pool consisted of alopecia patients aged 18 to 70 years, considered suitable for DPC. Germline assignment: CDR1 SGHDT and CDR2 YYEEEE. This CDR3 region has 15 residues. V gave up 4 bases and J gave up 1 base; unmatched junction bases: 5. In the authors' methods: Individual samples carried between roughly 23,224 and 750,000 TCRs, with 95,638 as the median. TCRdb fed the RACE reads into MiXCR, producing one record per CDR3 protein. The V and J calls shown here were made by TCRdb, not taken from the authors' results. The sample shows some 380,000 distinct CDR3 sequences, 4.8% of them seen only once.

The chain joins TRBV5-6 to TRBJ1-1, with 9 bases fitting TRBD1. Sequencing used whole blood, obtained in connection with sensitization to the hapten diphenylcyclopropenone (DPC). The clonotype was recovered from a woman between 50 and 59 years old with alopecia areata. Some clones in this sample may be carry-over from other donors' samples. The DNA for the CDR3 is TGTGCCAGCAGCCTTGGACAGGGGACGAACACTGAAGCTTTCTTT. Translation gives CASSLGQGTNTEAFF.